This TCR beta chain was identified during a study of T-cell reconstitution after alpha-beta-depleted transplantation in children. The germline V and J ends were trimmed by 4 bases and 3 bases, with 13 bases remaining between them. Germline lookup yields CDR1 SNHLY and CDR2 FYNNEI. The CDR3 runs 14 residues. Researchers prepared the TCRbeta library using unique molecular identifiers, the study reports. Using its own MiXCR run on the PCR reads, TCRdb lists one record per CDR3 protein. The sample holds more than 150,000 distinct CDR3 sequences, roughly 15% seen once. The chain links TRBV2 to TRBJ2-7; maybe TRBD2 (6 bases). The source is a human donor who donated a stem cell graft to a child with acute lymphoblastic leukemia. The specimen comprised PBMCs from the stem cell graft donor, sampled from the stem cell graft. The CDR3 bases are TGTGCCAGCAGTGTCGGGGGATTAGGCTACGAGCAGTACTTC. Encoded protein: CASSVGGLGYEQYF. Together with reference TRBV2 and TRBJ2-7, the CDR3 gives the full variable domain: EPEVTQTPSHQVTQMGQEVILRCVPISNHLYFYWYRQILGQKVEFLVSFYNNEISEKSEIFDDQFSVERPDGSNFTLKIRSTKLEDSAMYFCASSVGGLGYEQYFGPGTRLTVT.